This T cell receptor (beta chain) was retrieved from a study of T cell changes during pregnancy in multiple sclerosis (dated by TCRdb to between 2018 and 2020). A note on the overall study: Changes in the T cell repertoire over the course of pregnancy were examined in this study in women with multiple sclerosis.

Points on this clone: Its antigen is unknown. No per-base quality is available; no much larger clone lies one base away.

Libraries came from the immunoSEQ multiplex PCR assay. TCRdb holds this immuneACCESS table with in-frame rearrangements only. Some clones are missing; in checked studies, unresolved V genes explain under half, and the rest has no known cause. In all, the sample holds around 63,000 clones, and 80% to 95% of those were seen once. The leading ten clones occupy about 2.9% of the sample. The CDR3 spans 17 residues, from the cysteine through the phenylalanine. Of all the DNA, just the CDR3 is kept, 51 bases in frame from base 1. Taken from the germline V gene (reference sequence), the CDR1 and CDR2 loops are SEHNR and FQNEAQ. For this chain, trimming is 5 bases at the V end and 6 bases at the J end, and the number of junction bases without a gene match is 16.

The rearranged segments are TRBV7-9 and TRBJ2-3; 8 bases in the middle match TRBD1. The source was peripheral blood, collected in the third trimester of pregnancy. The TCR comes from a female donor in good health, enrolled as a control in a pregnancy study. The DNA sequence is as follows: TGTGCCAGCAGCCCCAACTGGACAGGGAGTAGGGGGGATACGCAGTATTTT. It translates to CASSPNWTGSRGDTQYF. Here the CDR3 is joined to the reference TRBV7-9 and TRBJ2-3 genes, and the full variable domain is: DTGVSQNPRHKITKRGQNVTFRCDPISEHNRLYWYRQTLGQGPEFLTYFQNEAQLEKSRLLSDRFSAERPKGSFSTLEIQRTEQGDSAMYLCASSPNWTGSRGDTQYFGPGTRLTVL.